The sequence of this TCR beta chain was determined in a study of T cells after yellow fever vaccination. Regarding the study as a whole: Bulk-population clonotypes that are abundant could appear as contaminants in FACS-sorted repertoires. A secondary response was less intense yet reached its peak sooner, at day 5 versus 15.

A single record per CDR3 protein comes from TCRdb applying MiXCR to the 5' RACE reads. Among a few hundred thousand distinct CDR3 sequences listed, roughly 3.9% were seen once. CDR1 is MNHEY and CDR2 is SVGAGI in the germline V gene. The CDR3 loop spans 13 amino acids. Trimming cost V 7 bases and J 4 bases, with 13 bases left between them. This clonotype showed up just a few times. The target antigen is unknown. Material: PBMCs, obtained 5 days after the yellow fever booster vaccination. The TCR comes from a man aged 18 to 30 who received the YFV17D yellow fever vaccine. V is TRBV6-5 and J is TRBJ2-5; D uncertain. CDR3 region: CASNKVVGETQYF. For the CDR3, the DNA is TGTGCCAGCAATAAGGTTGTCGGAGAGACCCAGTACTTC.